Detailed here is one T cell receptor (beta chain). What it recognizes is unknown. The record originates from a study of T cell responses to AZD1222 COVID-19 vaccine. Findings and limits, study-wide: Targets within unmutated variant regions were reportedly found for nearly half of spike-specific TCRs. At baseline, seropositivity was found in only 5 to 7 AZD1222 recipients. Donors were mostly white British, more females; clonal diversity possibly underestimated. Spike-specific TCR breadth and depth went up after people got two AZD1222 doses.

Germline-derived CDR1 and CDR2 are SGHKS and YYEKEE (reference sequence). The CDR3 has 14 amino acids. With V trimmed by 4 bases and J by 6 bases, 8 bases remained unmatched. Method: immunoSEQ multiplex PCR; TCRdb's copy keeps in-frame clones and lacks some. Here the sample spans under 250,000 clones, more than 85% being singletons. The V and J genes are TRBV5-5 and TRBJ2-7; 9 nucleotides line up with TRBD1. Here the sequenced sample was peripheral blood, taken on day 0 of MenACWY control vaccination. The clonotype comes from an adult in good health. The CDR3 bases are TGTGCCAGCAGCGTGGACAGGGGTACCGCCGAGCAGTACTTC. This gives the protein CASSVDRGTAEQYF.